This T cell receptor (beta chain) was documented in a study of T cell changes during pregnancy in multiple sclerosis. The table came from immunoSEQ multiplex PCR; TCRdb's copy has only in-frame clones and leaves some out. The table records around 110,000 clones, around nine tenths of them present only once. Germline V gene sequence: CDR1 SGDLS, CDR2 YYNGEE. The CDR3 is 13 residues long. J lost 5 bases, V lost 4 bases, and 2 bases had no gene match. The sample was peripheral blood, taken in the third trimester of pregnancy. The V gene is TRBV9, the J gene TRBJ2-3, with TRBD1 matching 9 bases. This clonotype was obtained from a female donor with multiple sclerosis, enrolled in a pregnancy study. The CDR3 DNA follows: TGTGCCAGCAGCAAGGACAGGGGAGATACGCAGTATTTT. Protein product: CASSKDRGDTQYF.